A selection of T cell receptor beta chains follows, all from one sample in a study of T cell responses to AZD1222 COVID-19 vaccine. The table came from immunoSEQ multiplex PCR; TCRdb's copy has only in-frame clones and leaves some out. The data show roughly 150,000 clones, with around 87% seen just once and about 9.8% held by the top ten. The source was peripheral blood, collected 28 days after the second AZD1222 dose. Receptors originate from an adult who received the AZD1222 COVID-19 vaccine. The CDR3 runs from the conserved cysteine through the conserved F or W. Each record gives: D gene, V gene, clone size, J gene, CDR3 DNA, CDR3 protein. D genes are given only for firm matches. Clone sizes are given selectively: once, few, many, or a class where the clone is expanded.

TRBD2	TRBV2	-	TRBJ2-1	TGTGCCAGCACCGGAGCGGGAGGGGCCTACAATGAGCAGTTCTTC	CASTGAGGAYNEQFF
TRBD1	TRBV7-8	once	TRBJ1-2	TGTGCCAGCAGCCAGGCAGGGGGTTATGGCTACACCTTC	CASSQAGGYGYTF
TRBD1	TRBV19	-	TRBJ1-2	TGTGCCAGTAGTCCGACAGGGTACGGCTACACCTTC	CASSPTGYGYTF
TRBD1	TRBV6-5	-	TRBJ1-2	TGTGCCAGCAGCAGGGGGACCCTGACCTATGGCTACACCTTC	CASSRGTLTYGYTF
-	TRBV14	-	TRBJ2-7	TGTGCCAGCAGCCAAGGTTTCACCTACGAGCAGTACTTC	CASSQGFTYEQYF
TRBD2	TRBV6-6	-	TRBJ2-1	TGTGCCAGCAGTTACTTAGGGACTAGCGTCAATGAGCAGTTCTTC	CASSYLGTSVNEQFF
-	TRBV30	few	TRBJ2-7	TGTGCCTGGAGCCCTAGCTCCTACGAGCAGTACTTC	CAWSPSSYEQYF
-	TRBV7-6	few	TRBJ2-1	TGTGCCAGCAGCTTAGAAGGGCCTTACAATGAGCAGTTCTTC	CASSLEGPYNEQFF
TRBD2	TRBV10-3	-	TRBJ2-4	TGTGCCATCAGTGAGGGGGGACTAGCGTCCAAAAACATTCAGTACTTC	CAISEGGLASKNIQYF
TRBD2	TRBV5-1	-	TRBJ2-7	TGCGCCAGCAGCTTCGGGACTAGCGAGTCCTACGAGCAGTACTTC	CASSFGTSESYEQYF
TRBD1	TRBV7-2	-	TRBJ1-2	TGTGCCAGCAGCCCAGGGACAGGGTCCTATGGCTACACCTTC	CASSPGTGSYGYTF
TRBD2	TRBV27	few	TRBJ2-3	TGTGCCAGCAGTTTAAGGCGGTTGGCTAGCGGGGTGGGGACAGATACGCAGTATTTT	CASSLRRLASGVGTDTQYF
-	TRBV28	-	TRBJ1-1	TGTGCCAGCAGTCGTAATCGACAGAACACTGAAGCTTTCTTT	CASSRNRQNTEAFF
TRBD2	TRBV7-2	-	TRBJ2-7	TGTGCCAGCAGCCTAGGAAGCGGGAAGTACGAGCAGTACTTC	CASSLGSGKYEQYF
-	TRBV2	-	TRBJ2-6	TGTGCCAGCAGCGTTGTCTCTGGGGCCAACGTCCTGACTTTC	CASSVVSGANVLTF
TRBD1	TRBV19	-	TRBJ2-7	TGTGCCAGTAGTAACCAGGACAGGGGCTCCTACGAGCAGTACTTC	CASSNQDRGSYEQYF
-	TRBV11-1	-	TRBJ2-1	TGTGCCAGCAGCCACAGGGTCTGGGGGGATGAGCAGTTCTTC	CASSHRVWGDEQFF
-	TRBV30	-	TRBJ2-7	TGTGCCTGGGAGACCCGGGGCAGCTACGAGCAGTACTTC	CAWETRGSYEQYF
-	TRBV2	-	TRBJ1-5	TGTGCCAGCAGTGAGTCCAGGGGTAGCAATCAGCCCCAGCATTTT	CASSESRGSNQPQHF
TRBD1	TRBV6-5	-	TRBJ1-1	TGTGCCAGCAGTTACGGAACAGGGGTTGAAACTGAAGCTTTCTTT	CASSYGTGVETEAFF
-	TRBV20-1	-	TRBJ2-7	TGCAGTGTTGGGGATGACTACGAGCAGTACTTC	CSVGDDYEQYF
TRBD1	TRBV28	-	TRBJ1-4	TGTGCCAGCAGTTTAGCCGACAGGGGTTCTAATGAAAAACTGTTTTTT	CASSLADRGSNEKLFF